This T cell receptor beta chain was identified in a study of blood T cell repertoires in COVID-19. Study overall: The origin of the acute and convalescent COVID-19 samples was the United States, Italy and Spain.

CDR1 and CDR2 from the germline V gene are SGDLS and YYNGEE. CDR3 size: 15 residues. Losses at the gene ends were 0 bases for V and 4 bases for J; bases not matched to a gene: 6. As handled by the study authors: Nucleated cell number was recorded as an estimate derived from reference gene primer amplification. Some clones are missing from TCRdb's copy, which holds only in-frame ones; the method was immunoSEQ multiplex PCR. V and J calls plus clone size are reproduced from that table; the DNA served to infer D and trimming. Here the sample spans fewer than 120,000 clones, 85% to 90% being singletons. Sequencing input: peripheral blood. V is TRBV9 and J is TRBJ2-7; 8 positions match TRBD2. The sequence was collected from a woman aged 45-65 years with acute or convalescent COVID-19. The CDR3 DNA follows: TGTGCCAGCAGCGTAGCCAGCGGGAGTATGTACGAGCAGTACTTC. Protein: CASSVASGSMYEQYF.